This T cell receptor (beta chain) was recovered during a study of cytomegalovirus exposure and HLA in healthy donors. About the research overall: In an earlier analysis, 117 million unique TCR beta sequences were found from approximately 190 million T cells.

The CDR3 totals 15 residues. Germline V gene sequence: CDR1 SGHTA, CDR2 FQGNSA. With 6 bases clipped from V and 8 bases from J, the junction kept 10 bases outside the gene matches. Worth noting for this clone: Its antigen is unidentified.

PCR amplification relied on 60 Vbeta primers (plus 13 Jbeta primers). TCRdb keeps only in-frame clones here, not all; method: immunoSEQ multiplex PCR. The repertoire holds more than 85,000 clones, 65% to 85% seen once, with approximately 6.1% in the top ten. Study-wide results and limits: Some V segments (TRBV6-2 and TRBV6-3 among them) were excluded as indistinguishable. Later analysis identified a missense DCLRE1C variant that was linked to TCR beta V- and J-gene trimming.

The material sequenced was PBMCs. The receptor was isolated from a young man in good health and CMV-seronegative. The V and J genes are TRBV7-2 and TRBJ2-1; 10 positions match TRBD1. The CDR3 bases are TGTGCCAGCAGTTGGACCGACAGGGGGCGAGATGAGCAGTTCTTC. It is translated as CASSWTDRGRDEQFF.